The next 29 T cell receptor beta chains were all read from a single sample in a study of blood T cells in healthy people across ages. Combining a sample-barcoded 5' primer with a J-beta primer mix, a second PCR ran for 7 to 11 cycles. TCRdb reanalysed the 5' RACE reads using MiXCR and keeps one entry per CDR3 protein. The top ten clones hold over 6.5% of a sample with about 1.4 million distinct CDR3 sequences, almost 60% of them seen once. The sample comprised blood. The receptors here all came from a man in his late teens or twenties in good health.

The CDR3, as DNA: TGCAGCGTTGTATTTCACTTCACCTACGAGCAGTACTTC. It specifies CSVVFHFTYEQYF. The rearrangement uses TRBV29-1 and TRBJ2-7; D unresolved. V shed 4 bases and J shed 2 bases, with 12 bases lying between them. The germline CDR1 and CDR2 sequences are SQVTM and ANQGSEA. This CDR3 is built from 13 residues.

The CDR3 is CASSSTVVGTSGRASYEQYF. The CDR3 DNA sequence: TGTGCCAGCAGCTCAACGGTGGTCGGGACTAGCGGGAGGGCTTCTTACGAGCAGTACTTC. The chain carries TRBV7-9 and TRBJ2-5; TRBD2 matches 16 bases. The end of the DNA fits TRBJ2-7 better, so the J call may be wrong. The CDR3 length is 20 residues. The V gene's germline CDR1 is SEHNR and CDR2 FQNEAQ (reference sequence).

This clonotype was observed a few times. The chain has TRBV12-3 or TRBV12-4 and TRBJ2-7; D possibly corresponds to TRBD1 (5 bases). The CDR3 extends over 13 amino acids. V lost 4 bases and J lost 6, with 13 bases in between. The DNA of the CDR3 is TGTGCCAGCAGTTCCCAGGGTTCGGCCGAGCAGTACTTC. This encodes CASSSQGSAEQYF.

The chain links TRBV14 to TRBJ2-1; perhaps TRBD2 as D (6 bases). The CDR3 is 16 amino acids. V was shortened by 1 base and J by 2 bases, with 12 bases between the two germline ends. Germline V CDR1 and CDR2: SGHDN, FVKESK. The CDR3 here is CASSQAYGSAYNEQFF. CDR3 in DNA: TGTGCCAGCAGCCAAGCTTACGGGAGCGCCTACAATGAGCAGTTCTTC.

The chain uses TRBV5-1 and TRBJ1-1; D remains ambiguous. The germline V gene encodes CDR1 SGHRS and CDR2 YFSETQ. Trimming removed 0 bases at V and 1 base at J, with 10 bases between. The CDR3 runs to 15 residues. The CDR3 here is CASSLGPTENTEAFF. CDR3 bases: TGCGCCAGCAGCTTGGGACCGACCGAGAACACTGAAGCTTTCTTT.

This clonotype was picked up a small number of times. This chain connects TRBV4-2 to TRBJ2-1; 10 bases are a match to TRBD2. V trimming: 1 base; J trimming: 1 base; junction bases outside the gene matches: 7. This CDR3 contains 18 residues. CDR1 LGHNA and CDR2 YNFKEQ come from the germline V gene. CDR3: CASSQVIEREGSYNEQFF. The DNA for the CDR3 is TGTGCCAGCAGCCAAGTTATCGAGCGGGAGGGGTCCTACAATGAGCAGTTCTTC.

The table lists this clonotype with a few counts. The gene calls are TRBV4-1 and TRBJ2-7, with 7 bases that match TRBD1. Germline V gene data show CDR1 as MGHRA and CDR2 as YSYEKL. V shed 0 bases and J 6 bases; nucleotides not matched to a gene: 8. The CDR3 spans 15 residues. CDR3 residues: CASSQEFKGASEQYF. CDR3 sequence (DNA): TGCGCCAGCAGCCAAGAATTTAAGGGGGCGAGCGAGCAGTACTTC.

V is TRBV15 and J is TRBJ2-1; D is perhaps TRBD2 (7 bases). The CDR3 totals 14 residues. Germline V gene data show CDR1 as LNHNV and CDR2 as YYDKDF (reference sequence). V was cut by 7 bases and J by 7 bases, with 17 bases left in between. The CDR3 is CATKLEGGANEQFF. DNA for the CDR3: TGTGCCACCAAACTAGAGGGGGGGGCAAATGAGCAGTTCTTC.

The genes are TRBV7-9 and TRBJ2-1; D tentatively reads TRBD1 or TRBD2 (6 bases each). Germline V gene data show CDR1 as SEHNR and CDR2 as FQNEAQ (reference sequence). The CDR3 has 16 amino acids. Trimming removed 2 bases at V and 0 bases at J, with 11 bases between. The CDR3 here is CASSLNRGPSYNEQFF. The CDR3 region has the DNA TGTGCCAGCAGCTTAAACCGGGGGCCCTCCTACAATGAGCAGTTCTTC.

V usage is TRBV10-2 and J usage is TRBJ2-3; maybe TRBD2 (5 bases). The CDR3 is 15 amino acids. V gave up 4 bases and J gave up 4 bases, with 15 bases separating them. The V gene's germline CDR1 is WSHSY and CDR2 SAAADI. The CDR3 bases are TGCGCCAGCAGTGCGCTAGCAGGACTGGCAGATACGCAGTATTTT. Protein sequence: CASSALAGLADTQYF.

The table lists this clonotype with a few counts. V is TRBV18 and J is TRBJ2-3; tentatively, D is TRBD1 (5 bases). The CDR3 runs to 14 residues. Trimming removed 3 bases at V and 3 bases at J, with 10 bases between. Germline assignment: CDR1 KGHSH and CDR2 LQKENI. The CDR3 bases are TGTGCCAGCTCACCTGACAGATTAACAGATACGCAGTATTTT. It codes for CASSPDRLTDTQYF.

The CDR3 DNA is TGCAGTGCTAGAGGGCCTAGCGGTCTCTACAATGAGCAGTTCTTC. Amino acids: CSARGPSGLYNEQFF. V is TRBV20-1 and J is TRBJ2-1; 7 bases map to TRBD2. The CDR3 runs 15 residues. V shed 1 base, J shed 3 bases, and the junction held 6 bases outside the gene matches. The germline CDR1 and CDR2 sequences are DFQATT and SNEGSKA (reference sequence).

The rearrangement uses TRBV6-5 and TRBJ2-7; 7 nucleotides align to TRBD1. V shed 1 base, J shed 6 bases, and the junction held 3 bases outside the gene matches. The CDR3 is 13 residues long. Per the germline V gene, CDR1 is MNHEY and CDR2 is SVGAGI. CDR3 protein: CASSYFTGAEQYF. CDR3 DNA sequence: TGTGCCAGCAGTTACTTCACAGGGGCCGAGCAGTACTTC.

In its sample, this clonotype was seen a few times. This chain's CDR3 is CSARPSWHEQFF. Written as DNA, the CDR3 is TGCAGTGCTAGGCCCTCCTGGCATGAGCAGTTCTTC. The rearrangement uses TRBV20-1 and TRBJ2-1; D gene unclear. In germline, CDR1 is DFQATT, CDR2 SNEGSKA (reference sequence). Deletions cut 3 bases from V and 8 bases from J, with 11 bases between. The CDR3 length is 12 residues.

J is TRBJ2-5 and V is TRBV7-9, with 8 nucleotides matching TRBD2. Germline V gene sequence: CDR1 SEHNR, CDR2 FQNEAQ (reference sequence). The CDR3 is 13 residues long. The trim removed 7 bases at V and 4 bases at J, leaving 5 bases unmatched. Here the CDR3 reads CASTLLAVETQYF. The CDR3 nucleotides are TGTGCCAGCACCCTACTAGCGGTAGAGACCCAGTACTTC.

The chain recombines TRBV6-6 with TRBJ1-1; no clear D. The CDR3 extends over 12 amino acids. With 7 bases removed from V and 8 bases from J, the gap between germline ends came to 14 bases. Germline assignment: CDR1 MNHNY and CDR2 SVGAGI (reference sequence). CDR3 nucleotide sequence: TGTGCCAGCACCCACGGCCAAACCGAAGCTTTCTTT. Encoded protein: CASTHGQTEAFF.

In DNA form, the CDR3 reads TGTGCCAGCAGCCCGGACAGGGGGTTAACAGATACGCAGTATTTT. It is translated as CASSPDRGLTDTQYF. J is TRBJ2-3 and V is TRBV28; 10 nucleotides align to TRBD1. J gave up 3 bases and V 6 bases, and 6 bases lay outside the gene matches. In germline, CDR1 is MDHEN, CDR2 SYDVKM. The CDR3 runs to 15 residues.

Regarding this clonotype: Lacking the conserved final phenylalanine or tryptophan, this CDR3 likely reflects a read error. The V call is TRBV29-1, the J call TRBJ2-7; possibly TRBD2 for D (6 bases). Germline V CDR1 and CDR2: SQVTM, ANQGSEA. The CDR3 has 13 amino acids. The V and J ends lost 7 bases and 5 bases respectively, with 18 bases between them. CDR3: CSGGGISFHEQYL. Here the CDR3 DNA reads TGCAGCGGTGGGGGGATCAGTTTCCACGAGCAGTACTTA.

There are a few counts of this clonotype. This sequence joins TRBV29-1 and TRBJ2-3, with D unclear. The CDR3 is 13 residues long. With 0 bases removed from V and 3 bases from J, the gap between germline ends came to 7 bases. The germline gives CDR1 SQVTM, CDR2 ANQGSEA. The DNA of the CDR3 is TGCAGCGTTGAAGACGGATGGACAGATACGCAGTATTTT. Translation gives CSVEDGWTDTQYF.

A single count supports this clonotype. This sequence joins TRBV7-2 and TRBJ1-1, with TRBD1 matching over 8 bases. Germline loops: CDR1 SGHTA, CDR2 FQGNSA. V shed 5 bases, J shed 4 bases, and the junction held 6 bases outside the gene matches. The CDR3 totals 14 residues. The CDR3 bases are TGTGCCAGCAGCCCCCGGACAGGGATCACTGAAGCTTTCTTT. The encoded protein is CASSPRTGITEAFF.

DNA for the CDR3: TGTGCCAGCAGTTACCCAAAGGAAGGGCGGGAGGGCCTCTACGAGCAGTACTTC. As protein: CASSYPKEGREGLYEQYF. The V and J genes are TRBV6-5 and TRBJ2-4; 9 nucleotides agree with TRBD2. The last part of the DNA fits TRBJ2-7 better; the J call may be wrong. The CDR3 is 18 residues long. Per germline, CDR1 MNHEY and CDR2 SVGAGI.

The chain carries TRBV20-1 and TRBJ2-1; D is possibly TRBD1 or TRBD2 (5 bases each). Germline V gene lookup returns CDR1 DFQATT and CDR2 SNEGSKA (reference sequence). V lost 7 bases and J 7 bases, leaving 20 bases between the germline ends. The length of the CDR3 is 14 residues. CDR3 amino acids: CSETGPIQVNEQFF. CDR3 sequence (DNA): TGCAGTGAGACGGGGCCGATTCAAGTGAATGAGCAGTTCTTC.

This clonotype has just a few counts. This chain uses TRBV4-2 with TRBJ2-5, with D possibly TRBD2 on 5 matching bases. CDR3 length: 13 amino acids. Looked up from germline, CDR1 is LGHNA and CDR2 is YNFKEQ. Between the trimmed V and J ends, which lost 1 base and 11 bases, there was a span of 14 bases. CDR3 amino acids: CASSQVVAWEQYF. Here the CDR3 DNA reads TGTGCCAGCAGCCAAGTTGTAGCCTGGGAGCAGTACTTC.

In this sample, this clonotype turned up a few times. The rearrangement uses TRBV6-6 and TRBJ1-2; no clear D gene. This CDR3 region has 12 residues. The V and J ends lost 2 bases and 6 bases respectively, with 7 bases between them. Germline V gives CDR1 MNHNY, CDR2 SVGAGI (reference sequence). CDR3 bases: TGTGCCAGCAGTTACGCAGATAATGGCTACACCTTC. It encodes CASSYADNGYTF.

The chain uses TRBV7-2 and TRBJ2-3, with D maybe TRBD2 (7 bases). CDR3 length: 16 residues. The germline V gene has CDR1 SGHTA and CDR2 FQGNSA. The V and J ends lost 2 bases and 3 bases respectively, with 15 bases between them. The DNA of the CDR3 is TGTGCCAGCAGCTTAAGGGGGGGGGCCCCTACAGATACGCAGTATTTT. This gives the protein CASSLRGGAPTDTQYF.

The chain is built from TRBV7-2 and TRBJ2-5, with 9 bases lining up with TRBD2. There are 16 residues in the CDR3. Germline V gene data show CDR1 as SGHTA and CDR2 as FQGNSA. V lost 1 base to trimming and J lost 2 bases; unmatched junction nucleotides: 5. CDR3 in DNA: TGTGCCAGCAGCTTAGTTCAGCGGGGGGAACAAGAGACCCAGTACTTC. It specifies CASSLVQRGEQETQYF.

The rearrangement joins TRBV29-1 to TRBJ2-1, with a tentative D call TRBD2 (6 bases). There are 14 residues in the CDR3. Trimming stripped 2 bases from V and 3 bases from J, with 11 bases between. Germline CDR1 reads SQVTM; CDR2 reads ANQGSEA. This CDR3 reads CSVEWAGIYNEQFF. CDR3 coding DNA: TGCAGCGTTGAATGGGCGGGGATCTACAATGAGCAGTTCTTC.

The chain recombines TRBV4-3 with TRBJ2-3, with a tentative D call TRBD2 (5 bases). The length of the CDR3 is 16 residues. The germline V and J ends were trimmed by 0 bases and 2 bases, with 12 bases remaining between them. Per germline, CDR1 LGHNA and CDR2 YSLEER. The CDR3: CASSQDLALLTDTQYF. In nucleotides, the CDR3 is TGCGCCAGCAGCCAAGATTTAGCGCTCCTCACAGATACGCAGTATTTT.

This clonotype was counted a few times. The rearrangement links TRBV28 to TRBJ1-2; no firm D call. The germline V gene encodes CDR1 MDHEN and CDR2 SYDVKM. Trimming pared 7 bases from V and 4 bases from J, leaving 19 bases between. The CDR3 covers 15 residues. The DNA for the CDR3 is TGTGCCAGCACGGCGTTGGGGAACCGACTCTATGGCTACACCTTC. It codes for CASTALGNRLYGYTF.